This T cell receptor (beta chain) was captured by sequencing in a study of tumor-infiltrating lymphocytes in primary liver carcinoma. Study context: Roughly 3.65 to 8 million productive TCRbeta reads were obtained per sample, with similar numbers across tissue types. The study's findings and limits: Just about 7-25% of leading clones were found in every one of five regions.

The template, around 520 ng total RNA, yielded TCR beta cDNA made with a constant-region primer. The TCR beta library was amplified through three nested multiplex PCR rounds in a modified ARM-PCR procedure. Amplification in the first two PCR rounds was performed using TRBV1-TRBV30 forward primers and a C-beta reverse primer for approximately 10 cycles each. TCRdb redid the calling of the multiplex PCR reads with MiXCR, one entry per CDR3 protein. The sample contains some 110,000 distinct CDR3 sequences, roughly 85% of which appear only once. This CDR3 is 17 amino acids long. Germline CDR1 MDHEN, CDR2 SYDVKM. Co-extraction of RNA and DNA was performed on 20-30 mg of unsorted bulk tissue. At sampling, these chronic HBV carriers had received no treatment. Comment on this clonotype: The antigen remains undetermined. The conserved phenylalanine or tryptophan is not found at the CDR3 terminus, so this likely reflects a read error.

Sequenced sample: liver tumor tissue from sampling region 3. The subset is: tumor region T3, left-lateral pole. The TCR sequence derives from a man aged 35-49 years with primary liver carcinoma and hepatitis B virus infection. This rearrangement joins TRBV28 to TRBJ1-4, with TRBD1 matching over 7 bases. The CDR3 reads CASSFGDSFATKEKLFL. The CDR3 bases are TGTGCCAGCAGTTTTGGGGACAGTTTTGCAACTAAAGAAAAACTGTTTCTT.